One sample yielded the 24 T cell receptor beta chains listed below, sequenced in a study of blood T cell repertoires in COVID-19. The method was immunoSEQ multiplex PCR; TCRdb's version includes in-frame clones alone and lacks a portion of them. The data hold a few hundred thousand clones, with around 90% observed a single time. The sample was peripheral blood. The receptors derive from a man younger than 35 with active or convalescent COVID-19.

The chain is built from TRBV6-6 and TRBJ1-5; D not certain. The V gene's germline CDR1 is MNHNY and CDR2 SVGAGI (reference sequence). V lost 6 bases and J 3 bases, leaving 12 bases between the germline ends. The length of the CDR3 is 14 residues. CDR3 region: CASRDPGLNQPQHF. For the CDR3, the DNA is TGTGCCAGCAGGGATCCCGGACTCAATCAGCCCCAGCATTTT.

This sequence joins TRBV6-5 and TRBJ1-1, with 8 nucleotides matching TRBD1. This CDR3 has 16 amino acids. With 0 bases clipped from V and 1 base from J, the junction kept 4 bases outside the gene matches. The germline CDR1 and CDR2 sequences are MNHEY and SVGAGI. The CDR3 here is CASSYSPGTGNTEAFF. CDR3 nucleotide sequence: TGTGCCAGCAGTTACTCCCCCGGGACAGGGAACACTGAAGCTTTCTTT.

This chain connects TRBV5-1 to TRBJ1-3; 7 positions match TRBD1. The germline CDR1 and CDR2 sequences are SGHRS and YFSETQ. The CDR3 covers 16 residues. Trimming at V came to 3 bases and at J to 2 bases, leaving 8 bases not matched to a gene. The CDR3: CASSSTTGPPGNTIYF. In DNA form, the CDR3 reads TGCGCCAGCAGCTCGACGACAGGGCCTCCTGGAAACACCATATATTTT.

The chain employs TRBV4-1 and TRBJ2-1, with D maybe TRBD1 (6 bases). The germline V gene has CDR1 MGHRA and CDR2 YSYEKL. The CDR3 contains 13 residues. The ends were cut back, 3 bases at V and 10 bases at J, with 13 bases in the middle. This chain's CDR3 is CASSQGAQGEQFF. CDR3 DNA: TGCGCCAGCAGCCAGGGGGCCCAGGGGGAGCAGTTCTTC.

The CDR3, as DNA: TGTGCCAGCAGCAGGGGACCCAACGGAGCCTACGAGCAGTACTTC. This encodes CASSRGPNGAYEQYF. V usage is TRBV6-5 and J usage is TRBJ2-7, with a tentative D call TRBD1 (6 bases). This CDR3 has 15 residues. Germline V CDR1 and CDR2: MNHEY, SVGAGI. V was clipped by 6 bases and J by 2 bases, with 17 bases between them.

This clone was detected many times. This chain uses TRBV7-9 with TRBJ2-7; D gene uncertain. CDR1 and CDR2 (germline): SEHNR, FQNEAQ (reference sequence). V was trimmed by 1 base and J by 2 bases, leaving 12 bases between them. The CDR3 has 15 amino acids. Here the CDR3 DNA reads TGTGCCAGCAGCTTAGAACCCGACCAGGCCTACGAGCAGTACTTC. This codes for CASSLEPDQAYEQYF.

The chain carries TRBV18 and TRBJ1-2; TRBD1 aligns across 7 bases. The trim removed 3 bases at V and 4 bases at J, leaving 8 bases unmatched. Germline assignment: CDR1 KGHSH and CDR2 LQKENI. The CDR3 is 15 residues long. CDR3 region: CASSPESGTVYGYTF. In DNA form, the CDR3 reads TGTGCCAGCTCACCCGAGTCCGGGACAGTCTATGGCTACACCTTC.

The V and J genes are TRBV19 and TRBJ2-6; 7 bases align to TRBD2. With 9 bases clipped from V and 2 bases from J, the junction kept 4 bases outside the gene matches. Germline CDR1 and CDR2: LNHDA and SQIVND (reference sequence). The CDR3 runs 14 residues. CDR3 region: CASSRGAGANVLTF. Here the CDR3 DNA reads TGTGCCAGCAGTCGGGGGGCTGGGGCCAACGTCCTGACTTTC.

This chain joins TRBV5-1 and TRBJ2-2; TRBD1 matches at 7 bases. Losses at the gene ends were 6 bases for V and 3 bases for J; bases not matched to a gene: 11. Germline lookup yields CDR1 SGHRS and CDR2 YFSETQ. CDR3 size: 16 residues. Written as DNA, the CDR3 is TGCGCCAGCACCAACAGACAGGGTCGGGACACCGGGGAGCTGTTTTTT. This sequence encodes CASTNRQGRDTGELFF.

This chain links TRBV11-2 with TRBJ1-2; the D is unclear. CDR3 size: 15 residues. CDR1 SGHAT and CDR2 FQNNGV come from the germline V gene. V dropped 1 base and J dropped 0 bases, with 9 bases sitting between them. This CDR3 is CASSLGRDTNYGYTF. CDR3 in DNA: TGTGCCAGCAGCTTAGGACGGGATACTAACTATGGCTACACCTTC.

This rearrangement joins TRBV19 to TRBJ2-1; D is unresolved. Germline lookup yields CDR1 LNHDA and CDR2 SQIVND (reference sequence). The CDR3 covers 13 residues. The ends were cut back, 8 bases at V and 2 bases at J, with 10 bases in the middle. CDR3 nucleotides: TGTGCCAGTCGGTCAACTCCCTACAATGAGCAGTTCTTC. Its translation: CASRSTPYNEQFF.

The chain combines TRBV7-8 with TRBJ1-6, with no clear D. V lost 5 bases to trimming and J lost 7 bases, with 15 bases between them. The CDR3 is 15 residues long. Germline V gene data show CDR1 as SGHVS and CDR2 as FQNEAQ. CDR3 in amino acids: CASSASMGENSPLHF. The CDR3 DNA reads as TGTGCCAGCAGCGCCTCGATGGGAGAAAATTCACCCCTCCACTTT.

This sequence joins TRBV3-1 (or the pseudogene TRBV3-2) and TRBJ2-2, with 8 bases identical to TRBD1. The CDR3 runs 16 residues. V gave up 1 base and J gave up 2 bases; unmatched junction bases: 3. The V gene's germline CDR1 is LGHDT and CDR2 YNNKEL (reference sequence). CDR3 bases: TGTGCCAGCAGCCAAGCCAGGGGGCGTAACACCGGGGAGCTGTTTTTT. It codes for CASSQARGRNTGELFF.

This chain uses TRBV11-2 with TRBJ2-5; a weak D match, TRBD2 (6 bases). The CDR3 totals 14 residues. Between the trimmed V and J ends, which lost 1 base and 5 bases, there was a span of 11 bases. The germline CDR1 and CDR2 sequences are SGHAT and FQNNGV. The CDR3 sequence is CASSLAGVVETQYF. The CDR3 coding sequence is TGTGCCAGCAGCTTAGCGGGGGTCGTGGAGACCCAGTACTTC.

The chain recombines TRBV7-9 with TRBJ2-5, with 11 bases lining up with TRBD2. From germline, CDR1 is SEHNR and CDR2 FQNEAQ (reference sequence). V dropped 5 bases and J dropped 12; count of bases not matched to a gene: 5. The CDR3 is 12 residues long. CDR3 residues: CASSEGGLAEYF. The CDR3 DNA follows: TGTGCCAGCAGCGAGGGGGGACTAGCGGAGTACTTC.

This chain uses TRBV10-2 with TRBJ1-2, with a tentative D call TRBD1 (6 bases). The CDR3 is 15 amino acids. Between the trimmed V and J ends, which lost 4 bases and 6 bases, there was a span of 18 bases. Germline values: CDR1 WSHSY, CDR2 SAAADI. The CDR3 region has the DNA TGCGCCAGCAGTGTAGGGCTGGACAGAACGAATGGCTACACCTTC. Protein product: CASSVGLDRTNGYTF.

The chain carries TRBV29-1 and TRBJ1-1; 7 positions match TRBD1. Germline V gene data show CDR1 as SQVTM and CDR2 as ANQGSEA. Trimming at V came to 6 bases and at J to 4 bases, leaving 8 bases not matched to a gene. The CDR3 covers 13 residues. The CDR3 DNA sequence: TGCAGCGTAGGTGACAGGGCGAGCACTGAAGCTTTCTTT. Translation gives CSVGDRASTEAFF.

The V gene is TRBV7-9, the J gene TRBJ1-2, with D tentatively TRBD1 (6 bases). Trimming removed 4 bases at V and 5 bases at J, with 11 bases between. The CDR3 extends over 13 amino acids. Germline lookup yields CDR1 SEHNR and CDR2 FQNEAQ (reference sequence). The CDR3 loop reads CASSSDSSYGYTF. In nucleotides, the CDR3 is TGTGCCAGCAGCTCGGACAGTTCTTATGGCTACACCTTC.

The rearrangement joins TRBV3-1 (or the pseudogene TRBV3-2) to TRBJ2-3; 12 bases map to TRBD2. V shed 3 bases and J 6 bases; nucleotides not matched to a gene: 7. Looked up from germline, CDR1 is LGHDT and CDR2 is YNNKEL (reference sequence). The CDR3 sequence is 16 residues long. The CDR3 DNA reads TGTGCCAGCAGCCACCCCCTAGCGGGGGGGCCGGATACGCAGTATTTT. Translating gives CASSHPLAGGPDTQYF.

The chain recombines TRBV7-9 with TRBJ1-1; 8 nucleotides align to TRBD1. V lost 3 bases, J lost 3 bases, and 6 bases stayed unmatched. There are 15 residues in the CDR3. Germline V lookup: CDR1 SEHNR, CDR2 FQNEAQ (reference sequence). CDR3 in DNA: TGTGCCAGCAGCTTGGGCCAGGGGGCGGACACTGAAGCTTTCTTT. This gives the protein CASSLGQGADTEAFF.

This sequence joins TRBV7-6 and TRBJ2-7; TRBD2 matches 11 bases. The CDR3 contains 16 residues. The ends lost 4 bases at V and 6 bases at J; junction bases unmatched: 11. Germline CDR1 and CDR2: SGHVS and FNYEAQ. The CDR3 loop reads CASSSSGSGGAREQYF. CDR3 sequence (DNA): TGTGCCAGCAGCTCCAGCGGTAGCGGGGGGGCCCGCGAGCAGTACTTC.

The count of this clone is one. V and J are TRBV7-6 and TRBJ2-3; 8 nucleotides agree with TRBD1. The V gene's germline CDR1 is SGHVS and CDR2 FNYEAQ. V dropped 5 bases and J dropped 6; count of bases not matched to a gene: 10. This CDR3 is 15 amino acids long. CDR3 sequence reads: CASSGGTGGVDTQYF. The CDR3 DNA reads TGTGCCAGCAGCGGTGGGACAGGAGGGGTGGATACGCAGTATTTT.

The chain joins TRBV11-2 to TRBJ2-1; 11 nucleotides align to TRBD2. The germline CDR1 and CDR2 sequences are SGHAT and FQNNGV. This CDR3 contains 15 residues. V lost 4 bases, J lost 3 bases, and 2 bases stayed unmatched. DNA for the CDR3: TGTGCCAGCAGCTACGGGACTAGCGGCTACAATGAGCAGTTCTTC. As protein: CASSYGTSGYNEQFF.

The chain combines TRBV24-1 with TRBJ2-3; D gene uncertain. The V end lost 3 bases, the J end lost 1 base, and 4 bases lay between the germline ends. Germline V gene lookup returns CDR1 KGHDR and CDR2 SFDVKD. The CDR3 sequence is 13 residues long. The CDR3 loop is CATSDTGTDTQYF. Written as DNA, the CDR3 is TGTGCCACCAGTGATACAGGCACAGATACGCAGTATTTT.